Listed below are T cell receptor beta chains from one sample, sequenced in a study of blood T cell repertoires in COVID-19. Measured with immunoSEQ multiplex PCR; TCRdb has only the in-frame clones, and not every one. The repertoire includes 130,000 to 150,000 clones, 85% of them detected once, and about 3.1% sits in the top ten. The sequencing sample was made of peripheral blood. Receptor source: a woman in her forties with active or convalescent COVID-19. CDR3s include the opening cysteine and the closing phenylalanine or tryptophan. A D gene is named only where the DNA matches it firmly. Clone size is shown for a subset of rows, as once, few, many or a class of expanded clone.

size	V	D	J	DNA	CDR3
-	TRBV19	TRBD2	TRBJ2-1	TGTGCCAGTAGTATGTTGGCGGGAGGGCCTCGGCGGTCCGGTGAGCAGTTCTTC	CASSMLAGGPRRSGEQFF
-	TRBV6-5	TRBD1	TRBJ2-2	TGTGCCAGCAGTTACAGGGGGCCGGGCACCGGGGAGCTGTTTTTT	CASSYRGPGTGELFF
-	TRBV29-1	TRBD2	TRBJ2-7	TGCAGCGTCGCCCGGCGGGAGCCCCCCGAGCAGTACTTC	CSVARREPPEQYF
-	TRBV10-3	TRBD1	TRBJ1-1	TGTGCCATCTCCGAGGGGGCCTACACTGAAGCTTTCTTT	CAISEGAYTEAFF
few	TRBV10-3	TRBD1	TRBJ1-4	TGTGCCATCAGTGAGTCTAAGCTACAGGGGGCTGAGGAAAAACTGTTTTTT	CAISESKLQGAEEKLFF
-	TRBV5-4	-	TRBJ2-5	TGTGCCAGCAGCTTGGGGACACCCGGTGAGACCCAGTACTTC	CASSLGTPGETQYF
-	TRBV11-1	-	TRBJ1-2	TGTGCCAGCAGCCTTGACGGGGTTACAAGCTATGGCTACACCTTC	CASSLDGVTSYGYTF
-	TRBV7-9	-	TRBJ2-7	TGTGCCAGCAGCCCACAGGCGACCTACGAGCAGTACTTC	CASSPQATYEQYF
-	TRBV18	TRBD1	TRBJ1-2	TGTGCCAGCTCACCCGTAAGGACAGGGGGCGTCTATGGCTACACCTTC	CASSPVRTGGVYGYTF
few	TRBV28	TRBD1	TRBJ2-7	TGTGCCAGCAGTTCCTATAGACAGGGTTGGGACGAGCAGTACTTC	CASSSYRQGWDEQYF
-	TRBV28	TRBD1	TRBJ1-6	TGTGCCAGCAGGACAGGGCAGGATAGGAATTCACCCCTCCACTTT	CASRTGQDRNSPLHF
once	TRBV27	-	TRBJ1-2	TGTGCCAGCAGTCCGGGACAAATCTATGGCTACACCTTC	CASSPGQIYGYTF
-	TRBV6-1	-	TRBJ2-7	TGTGCCAGCAGTGAACCGGTGGGCGCCGGATACGAGCAGTACTTC	CASSEPVGAGYEQYF
-	TRBV5-1	TRBD1	TRBJ1-1	TGCGCCAGCAGCGCAAACAGGGGCCTGAACACTGAAGCTTTCTTT	CASSANRGLNTEAFF
-	TRBV2	TRBD1	TRBJ2-1	TGTGCCAGCAGCCCGGACAGGGGGCATGGTGAGCAGTTCTTC	CASSPDRGHGEQFF
-	TRBV29-1	TRBD1	TRBJ2-1	TGCAGCCTCACTAAGCCGGGACAGAGAAACAATGAGCAGTTCTTC	CSLTKPGQRNNEQFF
-	TRBV27	-	TRBJ1-1	TGTGCCAGCAGTCCCAAGGGGCAAGAAGCTTTCTTT	CASSPKGQEAFF
-	TRBV2	TRBD1	TRBJ1-5	TGTGCCAGCAGGCGCGACAGGGGCCGGGGCAATCAGCCCCAGCATTTT	CASRRDRGRGNQPQHF
-	TRBV5-1	-	TRBJ2-1	TGCGCCAGCAGCTTCCTAACGGGAGTTCAAAGCAATGAGCAGTTCTTC	CASSFLTGVQSNEQFF
-	TRBV5-4	-	TRBJ2-7	TGTGCCAGCAGCTTCGGGGGCTCCTACGAGCAGTACTTC	CASSFGGSYEQYF
-	TRBV30	-	TRBJ2-7	TGTGCCTGGAGTGTAAAGCGCAACGAGCAGTACTTC	CAWSVKRNEQYF
once	TRBV28	TRBD1	TRBJ1-2	TGTGCCAGCAGTTTACAATCCATAGGACAGGGATATGGCTACACCTTC	CASSLQSIGQGYGYTF
-	TRBV11-2	TRBD1	TRBJ1-3	TGTGCCAGCAGCTCCTTTTTAAATGACAGGGGCTCTGGAAACACCATATATTTT	CASSSFLNDRGSGNTIYF
-	TRBV19	-	TRBJ2-2	TGTGCCAGTAGTATATTCTTTGGGGAGCTGTTTTTT	CASSIFFGELFF
once	TRBV24-1	TRBD2	TRBJ2-5	TGTGCCACCAGTGCCCTAGCGGGAGCGCCAGAGACCCAGTACTTC	CATSALAGAPETQYF
-	TRBV18	TRBD1	TRBJ1-4	TGTGCCAGCTCACACTCCCAGGGGGCAGGAGAAAAACTGTTTTTT	CASSHSQGAGEKLFF
-	TRBV7-9	-	TRBJ2-4	TGTGCCAGCAGCTTAGATCGTTCAGGGTTGAACATTCAGTACTTC	CASSLDRSGLNIQYF
few	TRBV6-6	-	TRBJ1-2	TGTGCCAGCAGTCCAGGAGCCCAGGGCCTTGGCTACACCTTC	CASSPGAQGLGYTF
-	TRBV28	TRBD1	TRBJ1-1	TGTGCCAGCAGTCTAGGACAGGGCCGGGCTTTCTTT	CASSLGQGRAFF
-	TRBV5-5	TRBD1	TRBJ1-2	TGTGCCAGCAGCTTGGGGCGGGGCGGGGACAGGGGCTATGGCTACACCTTC	CASSLGRGGDRGYGYTF
-	TRBV28	-	TRBJ2-3	TGTGCCAGCAGCCTAGAAGTTCCCGAGAGTACGCAGTATTTT	CASSLEVPESTQYF
-	TRBV19	-	TRBJ2-1	TGTGCCAGTCGCCCCCAAGGAGGGAACTCTCCCAGATCCTACAATGAGCAGTTCTTC	CASRPQGGNSPRSYNEQFF
once	TRBV11-3	TRBD2	TRBJ2-2	TGTGCCAGCAGCGCGGGGGGGGCGAACACCGGGGAGCTGTTTTTT	CASSAGGANTGELFF
-	TRBV6-5	-	TRBJ2-5	TGTGCCAGCAGCGACAGGACCGAGACCCAGTACTTC	CASSDRTETQYF
-	TRBV20-1	-	TRBJ1-1	TGCAGTGTCCCCCGGAACACTGAAGCTTTCTTT	CSVPRNTEAFF
-	TRBV4-1	-	TRBJ2-7	TGCGCCAGCAGCCAAGACTGGGGGCTCCGCGAGCAGTACTTC	CASSQDWGLREQYF